The present TCR beta chain was sequenced within a study of shared clonotypes between healthy human individuals. Background on the study: Three CD4 naive, three CD4 memory, two CD8 naive and one CD8 memory plate were used per donor.

Concerning this clone: Its cognate antigen is unknown.

Study-level findings and limits: Investigators collected only blood, and repertoires in tissues likely differ. Naive subsets usually exceeded memory subsets in estimated richness. Approximately 5.4% of naive CD4 clonotypes were common to several donors.

Assay: immunoSEQ multiplex PCR; the TCRdb copy retains only in-frame clones and omits some. In the table there are some 2,500,000 clones, 90% to 95% of which are singletons. The germline V gene has CDR1 MDHEN and CDR2 SYDVKM. The CDR3 runs 20 residues. The ends were cut back, 3 bases at V and 1 base at J, with 28 bases in the middle. This sequence joins TRBV28 and TRBJ2-7, with D maybe TRBD1 (5 bases). This receptor was identified in a man aged 18 to 35 in good health. Some clones in this sample may be carry-over from other donors' samples. Source material: naive CD4+ T cells from PBMCs. Sample subset: CD45RA+ positively selected. CDR3 nucleotides: TGTGCCAGCAGTTTCCTCTTCCCTCGAGGACAAACGACCATATCCTACGAGCAGTACTTC. As protein: CASSFLFPRGQTTISYEQYF.